Sequencing of this T cell receptor (beta chain) was carried out in a study of T cells expressing NK-cell markers. Study summary: Repertoires of TCR beta were obtained from T cells sorted as CD3+CD56+NKG2C+, CD3+CD56+NKG2C- and CD3+CD56-NKG2C+.

TCRdb reprocessed the 5' RACE reads; each CDR3 protein has one entry and no DNA is given. The sample's table shows about 3,400 distinct CDR3 sequences. General study findings and limits: HCMV specificity was not established for the expanded NKG2C+ T cell clones. Roughly 1.0-8% of CD8+ T cells in more than five donors belonged to dominant NKG2C+ clonotypes.

For this clonotype: Antigen specificity is unknown.

Germline values: CDR1 MNHEY, CDR2 SVGEGT. The CDR3 is 14 residues long. The chain employs TRBV6-2 or TRBV6-3 and TRBJ2-7; TCRdb lists TRBD1, though no DNA is available to test this call. The specimen sequenced was blood T cells: a sorted CD56 or NKG2C T cell subset, CD4+ or CD8+ T cells, or bulk PBMC T cells (not recorded which). This TCR came from a man aged 18-69 years in good health. The CDR3: CASSPTAGTYEQYF.